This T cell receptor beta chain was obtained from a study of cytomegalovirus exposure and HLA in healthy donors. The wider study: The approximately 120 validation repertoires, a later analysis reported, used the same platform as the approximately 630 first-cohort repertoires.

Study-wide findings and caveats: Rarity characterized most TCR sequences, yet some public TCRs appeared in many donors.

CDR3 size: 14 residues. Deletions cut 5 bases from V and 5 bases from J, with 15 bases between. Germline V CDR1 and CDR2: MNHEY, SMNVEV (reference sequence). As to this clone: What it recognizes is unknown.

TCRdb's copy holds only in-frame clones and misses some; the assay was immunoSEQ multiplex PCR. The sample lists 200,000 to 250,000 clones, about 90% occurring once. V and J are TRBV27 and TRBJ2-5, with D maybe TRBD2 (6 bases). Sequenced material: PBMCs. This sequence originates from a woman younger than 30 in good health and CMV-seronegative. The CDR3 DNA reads TGTGCCAGCAGTCCGGGACTGACAATGGAGACCCAGTACTTC. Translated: CASSPGLTMETQYF.